This passage covers 6 T cell receptor beta chains from one sample sequenced in a study of T-cell reconstitution after alpha-beta-depleted transplantation in children. Preparation of the TCRbeta library involved a method that used unique molecular identifiers. From the PCR reads, TCRdb called clonotypes with MiXCR, one entry per CDR3 protein. The sample records some 520,000 distinct CDR3 sequences, about 31% being singletons. The material sequenced was PBMCs from the stem cell graft donor, taken from the stem cell graft. Receptors were obtained from a human donor who donated a stem cell graft to a child with aplastic anemia.

The chain combines TRBV5-6 with TRBJ1-1; 10 bases map to TRBD1. CDR3 length: 16 residues. Germline CDR1 is SGHDT and CDR2 is YYEEEE. Trimming cost V 0 bases and J 3 bases; bases outside gene matches: 5. The CDR3 bases are TGTGCCAGCAGCTTGGGACAGGGGGCCGCGGACACTGAAGCTTTCTTT. Protein sequence: CASSLGQGAADTEAFF.

The count of this clonotype is one. The rearrangement links TRBV9 to TRBJ1-1; tentative D call: TRBD1 (6 bases). This CDR3 comprises 16 residues. Germline V lookup: CDR1 SGDLS, CDR2 YYNGEE. V lost 4 bases and J lost 6, with 22 bases in between. Here the CDR3 reads CASSPTRQAAVAEAFF. In DNA form, the CDR3 reads TGTGCCAGCAGCCCCACCCGACAGGCGGCGGTCGCTGAAGCTTTCTTT.

This clonotype was counted at least ten times. V and J are TRBV7-2 and TRBJ1-1; no firm D call. CDR1 SGHTA and CDR2 FQGNSA come from the germline V gene. The CDR3 length is 13 residues. The V end lost 4 bases, the J end lost 0 bases, and 6 bases lay between the germline ends. The CDR3 bases are TGTGCCAGCAGCTCGTCCATGAACACTGAAGCTTTCTTT. Residues: CASSSSMNTEAFF. Full variable domain (remainder filled in from reference TRBV7-2 and TRBJ1-1): GAGVSQSPSNKVTEKGKDVELRCDPISGHTALYWYRQSLGQGLEFLIYFQGNSAPDKSGLPSDRFSAERTGGSVSTLTIQRTQQEDSAVYLCASSSSMNTEAFFGQGTRLTVV.

The chain links TRBV5-6 to TRBJ2-1, with 11 bases lining up with TRBD1. V dropped 2 bases and J dropped 4; count of bases not matched to a gene: 5. CDR3 size: 16 residues. Germline V lookup: CDR1 SGHDT, CDR2 YYEEEE. In nucleotides, the CDR3 is TGTGCCAGCAGCTTCGGACAGGGGGCTCGGTACAATGAGCAGTTCTTC. It is translated as CASSFGQGARYNEQFF.

This chain connects TRBV12-3 or TRBV12-4 to TRBJ2-7, with 8 bases that match TRBD1. This CDR3 is built from 16 residues. Unmatched junction bases numbered 6, after V lost 0 bases and J lost 2 bases. The CDR3 coding sequence is TGTGCCAGCAGTTTAGCGACCGGGACAGGACCCTACGAGCAGTACTTC. Translated: CASSLATGTGPYEQYF.

In this sample, this clonotype turned up a few times. The chain combines TRBV7-2 with TRBJ2-1, with TRBD1 matching 7 bases. The V segment lost 4 bases and the J segment 2 bases; nucleotides outside the gene matches: 5. The CDR3 runs 15 residues. Germline loops: CDR1 SGHTA, CDR2 FQGNSA. The CDR3 loop is CASSSGQAPYNEQFF. The CDR3, as DNA: TGTGCCAGCAGCTCAGGACAGGCCCCCTACAATGAGCAGTTCTTC.